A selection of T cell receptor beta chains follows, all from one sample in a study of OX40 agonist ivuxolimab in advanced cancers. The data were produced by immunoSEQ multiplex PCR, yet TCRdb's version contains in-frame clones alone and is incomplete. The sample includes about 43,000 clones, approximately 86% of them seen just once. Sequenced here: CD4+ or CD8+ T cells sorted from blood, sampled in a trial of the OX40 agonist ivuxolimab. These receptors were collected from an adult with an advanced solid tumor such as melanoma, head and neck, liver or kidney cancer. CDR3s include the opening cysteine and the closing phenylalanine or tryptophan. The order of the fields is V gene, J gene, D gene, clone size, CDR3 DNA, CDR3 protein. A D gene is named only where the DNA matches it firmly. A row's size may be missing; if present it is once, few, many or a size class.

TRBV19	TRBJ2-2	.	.	TGTGCCAGTAGACCAGGGGAAATGGACGCCGGGGAGCTGTTTTTT	CASRPGEMDAGELFF
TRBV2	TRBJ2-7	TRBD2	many	TGTGCCAGCAGTGAGTCTAGCGGGAGGGCCAACGAGCAGTACTTC	CASSESSGRANEQYF
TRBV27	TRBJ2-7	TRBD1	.	TGTGCCAGCAGCTCATCCGGGACAGGGGGCCCCGAGCAGTACTTC	CASSSSGTGGPEQYF
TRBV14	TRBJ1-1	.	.	TGTGCCAGCAGCTCAGCAGGGTTGAGTACTGAAGCTTTCTTT	CASSSAGLSTEAFF
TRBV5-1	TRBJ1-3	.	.	TGCGCCAGCAGCAGGGCCCCGACCGCCGCTTCTGGAAACACCATATATTTT	CASSRAPTAASGNTIYF
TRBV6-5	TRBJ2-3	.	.	TGTGCCAGCAGTTACCCTGGGTGGGATACGCAGTATTTT	CASSYPGWDTQYF
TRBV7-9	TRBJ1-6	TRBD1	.	TGTGCCAGCAGCTGGGGACAGGGGAATTCACCCCTCCACTTT	CASSWGQGNSPLHF
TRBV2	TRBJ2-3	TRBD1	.	TGTGCCAGCAGGTTTGGGACAGGGGGGGAGGATACGCAGTATTTT	CASRFGTGGEDTQYF
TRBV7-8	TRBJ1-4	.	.	TGTGCCAGCAGCCCACAGGAGACTAATGAAAAACTGTTTTTT	CASSPQETNEKLFF
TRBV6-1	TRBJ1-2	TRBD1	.	TGTGCCAGCAGTGGCGACGGGACAGGTGCTTGGTATGGCTACACCTTC	CASSGDGTGAWYGYTF
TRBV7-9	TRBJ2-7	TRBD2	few	TGTGCCAGCAGCCCCGGGGACGTCGGGAGGGACGAGCAGTACTTC	CASSPGDVGRDEQYF
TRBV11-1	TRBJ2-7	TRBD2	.	TGTGCCAGCAGCTTTTCGCGGGAGGGTCTTGAGCAGTACTTC	CASSFSREGLEQYF
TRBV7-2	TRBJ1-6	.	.	TGTGCCAGCAGATTCGATCCGAATTCACCCCTCCACTTT	CASRFDPNSPLHF
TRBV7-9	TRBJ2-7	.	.	TGTGCCAGCAGCCTTCGCATACAGGGCTACGAGCAGTACTTC	CASSLRIQGYEQYF
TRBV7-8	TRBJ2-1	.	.	TGTGCCAGCAGCTTGACCTCCGTCAATGAGCAGTTCTTC	CASSLTSVNEQFF
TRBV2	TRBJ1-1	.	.	TGTGCCAGCAGGGGGTCCAGGGTGGACACTGAAGCTTTCTTT	CASRGSRVDTEAFF
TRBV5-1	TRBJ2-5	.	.	TGCGCCAGCAGACTTTGGACAGAAGAGACCCAGTACTTC	CASRLWTEETQYF
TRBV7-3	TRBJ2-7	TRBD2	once	TGTGCCAGCAGCTTAACGGGAGGGGTCTACGAGCAGTACTTC	CASSLTGGVYEQYF
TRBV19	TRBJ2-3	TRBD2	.	TGTGCCAGTAGACTAGCGGGAGGAGGCACAGATACGCAGTATTTT	CASRLAGGGTDTQYF
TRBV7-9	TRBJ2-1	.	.	TGTGCCAGCAGCGGGGGGACCGGGGGTCCTGGCAATGAGCAGTTCTTC	CASSGGTGGPGNEQFF
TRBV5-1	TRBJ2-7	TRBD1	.	TGCGCCAGCAGCCCCCGGGACAGGGGCGACGAGCAGTACTTC	CASSPRDRGDEQYF
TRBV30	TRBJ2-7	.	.	TGTGCCTGGAAGGGCAGGGGATCCTACGAGCAGTACTTC	CAWKGRGSYEQYF
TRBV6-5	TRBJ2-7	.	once	TGTGCCAGCAGATCGGGGCACTACGAGCAGTACTTC	CASRSGHYEQYF
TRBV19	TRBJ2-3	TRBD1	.	TGTGCCAGTAGTATGCTGCCAGGACAGGGGAGCACAGATACGCAGTATTTT	CASSMLPGQGSTDTQYF
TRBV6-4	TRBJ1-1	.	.	TGTGCCAGCAGTGACTGGTCCGGCACTGAAGCTTTCTTT	CASSDWSGTEAFF
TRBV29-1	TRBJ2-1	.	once	TGCAGCGTTCTCGCCCGGGCGAGCTCCTACAATGAGCAGTTCTTC	CSVLARASSYNEQFF
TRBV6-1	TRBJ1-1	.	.	TGTGCCAGCAGTGAACCGGGATTGAACACTGAAGCTTTCTTT	CASSEPGLNTEAFF
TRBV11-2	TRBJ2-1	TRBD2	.	TGTGCCAGCAGCTTTGCTCTAGCGGGGGACGCCTACAATGAGCAGTTCTTC	CASSFALAGDAYNEQFF
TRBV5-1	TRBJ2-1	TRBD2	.	TGCGCCAGCAGCTTCGGCGGACTAGCGGGGGTCAATGAGCAGTTCTTC	CASSFGGLAGVNEQFF
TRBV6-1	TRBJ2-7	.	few	TGTGCCAGCAGTGGCGACGGGTCCTACGAGCAGTACTTC	CASSGDGSYEQYF
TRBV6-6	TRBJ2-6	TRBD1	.	TGTGCCAGCAGTCCGACAGGGGGCTCTGGGGCCAACGTCCTGACTTTC	CASSPTGGSGANVLTF
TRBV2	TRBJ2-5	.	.	TGTGCCAGCGGACTATCTCAAGAGACCCAGTACTTC	CASGLSQETQYF
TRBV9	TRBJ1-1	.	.	TGTGCCAGCAGCGTCGAGGGGTTGGGGACTGAAGCTTTCTTT	CASSVEGLGTEAFF
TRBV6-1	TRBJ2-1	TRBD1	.	TGTGCCAGCAGTGAATATGGACAGGGAGGAAATGAGCAGTTCTTC	CASSEYGQGGNEQFF
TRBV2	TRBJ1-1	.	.	TGTGCCAGCACCAGCGCGGGGGGGACTGAAGCTTTCTTT	CASTSAGGTEAFF
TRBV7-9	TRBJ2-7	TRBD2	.	TGTGCCAGCAGCCCCCGGACTAGCGGGGGGGCCAGCTCCTACGAGCAGTACTTC	CASSPRTSGGASSYEQYF
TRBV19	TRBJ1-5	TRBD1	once	TGTGCCAGTAGTTTCGGGACAGGGCTTAATCAGCCCCAGCATTTT	CASSFGTGLNQPQHF